One sample yielded the 30 T cell receptor beta chains listed below, sequenced in a study of T cell responses to AZD1222 COVID-19 vaccine (dated by TCRdb to the early 2020s). Interpreted using the paper, the time point label stands for: baseline before first vaccination. Library creation used the immunoSEQ multiplex PCR assay. Drawn from immuneACCESS, this table holds only the in-frame rearrangements with V and J called that TCRdb kept. Clones are partly lost; checked studies trace under half to an unresolved V gene and leave the rest unexplained. This sample comprises around 100,000 clones, around nine tenths of them detected only once. The ten largest account for just under 3% of the sample. Sequencing was performed on peripheral blood, taken on day 0 of AZD1222 vaccination. These receptors were collected from an adult in good health.

V usage is TRBV4-3 and J usage is TRBJ1-6, with D perhaps matching TRBD1 (5 bases). V was cut by 1 base and J by 5 bases, with 9 bases left in between. From germline, CDR1 is LGHNA and CDR2 YSLEER. The CDR3 loop spans 15 amino acids. Written as DNA, the CDR3 is TGCGCCAGCAGCCAAGGACAGCTGAATAATTCACCCCTCCACTTT. Translation gives CASSQGQLNNSPLHF.

The rearrangement links TRBV19 to TRBJ2-1, with 7 bases matching TRBD2. Germline values: CDR1 LNHDA, CDR2 SQIVND (reference sequence). J gave up 9 bases and V 4 bases, and 9 bases lay outside the gene matches. This CDR3 is built from 14 residues. For the CDR3, the DNA is TGTGCCAGTAGTACCGGACTAGTTAAAAGTGAGCAGTTCTTC. Amino acids: CASSTGLVKSEQFF.

The DNA for the CDR3 is TGTGCCAGCAGTCCCCGGTGGGGAGAGGATGAGCAGTTCTTC. Translation gives CASSPRWGEDEQFF. V and J are TRBV25-1 and TRBJ2-1; possible D gene TRBD2, 5 bases. Germline V gives CDR1 MGHDK, CDR2 SYGVNS. Deletions cut 5 bases from V and 8 bases from J, with 16 bases between. This CDR3 spans 14 amino acids.

This chain links TRBV19 with TRBJ1-4; D gene unclear. V dropped 3 bases and J dropped 5 bases, with 19 bases sitting between them. The CDR3 contains 17 residues. Germline values: CDR1 LNHDA, CDR2 SQIVND (reference sequence). The CDR3, as DNA: TGTGCCAGTAGTATCCTGACAAACCTGGGCAGCAATGAAAAACTGTTTTTT. Amino acid sequence: CASSILTNLGSNEKLFF.

V gene TRBV11-2 combines with J gene TRBJ2-1; unclear D gene. Per the germline V gene, CDR1 is SGHAT and CDR2 is FQNNGV. With 1 base removed from V and 0 bases from J, the gap between germline ends came to 19 bases. This CDR3 spans 19 amino acids. In DNA, the CDR3 is TGTGCCAGCAGCTTAGGTAACTCCCCTCGCGCAAGCTCCTACAATGAGCAGTTCTTC. Translation gives CASSLGNSPRASSYNEQFF.

The gene calls are TRBV6-5 and TRBJ2-1; TRBD1 might be the D (6 bases). Germline V gives CDR1 MNHEY, CDR2 SVGAGI. The CDR3 is 15 amino acids. Trimming left V 7 bases short and J 3 bases short, with 16 bases between. CDR3 in amino acids: CASTEQGLNYNEQFF. The CDR3 DNA sequence: TGTGCCAGCACCGAACAGGGTCTTAACTACAATGAGCAGTTCTTC.

The chain's CDR3 is CATSRGGSYNEQFF. The CDR3 nucleotides read TGTGCCACCAGCAGAGGGGGATCCTACAATGAGCAGTTCTTC. The chain has TRBV15 and TRBJ2-1, with D hard to call. Germline CDR1 reads LNHNV; CDR2 reads YYDKDF (reference sequence). The CDR3 totals 14 residues. V was cut by 1 base and J by 1 base, with 5 bases left in between.

The V and J genes are TRBV7-3 and TRBJ1-3; D is perhaps TRBD1 (5 bases). V was clipped by 6 bases and J by 0 bases, with 6 bases between them. The CDR3 covers 13 residues. Germline CDR1 and CDR2: SGHTA and FQGTGA. CDR3 loop: CASSRGSGNTIYF. CDR3 DNA sequence: TGTGCCAGCAGTAGGGGCTCTGGAAACACCATATATTTT. The full variable domain, rest sourced from reference TRBV7-3 and TRBJ1-3, is GAGVSQTPSNKVTEKGKYVELRCDPISGHTALYWYRQSLGQGPEFLIYFQGTGAADDSGLPNDRFFAVRPEGSVSTLKIQRTERGDSAVYLCASSRGSGNTIYFGEGSWLTVV.

This clone was counted only a few times. The V and J genes are TRBV2 and TRBJ1-6, with no clear D. Between the trimmed V and J ends, which lost 7 bases and 8 bases, there was a span of 9 bases. The germline V gene has CDR1 SNHLY and CDR2 FYNNEI. The CDR3 sequence is 12 residues long. The CDR3 DNA sequence: TGTGCCAGCAAGGTCCGCGATTCACCCCTCCACTTT. Translating gives CASKVRDSPLHF. The full variable domain, in which reference TRBV2 and TRBJ1-6 provide the parts outside the CDR3, is EPEVTQTPSHQVTQMGQEVILRCVPISNHLYFYWYRQILGQKVEFLVSFYNNEISEKSEIFDDQFSVERPDGSNFTLKIRSTKLEDSAMYFCASKVRDSPLHFGNGTRLTVT.

This rearrangement joins TRBV2 to TRBJ2-7, with D possibly called TRBD1 or TRBD2 (5 bases each). Germline V lookup: CDR1 SNHLY, CDR2 FYNNEI. The CDR3 runs 13 residues. The V end lost 5 bases, the J end lost 3 bases, and 11 bases lay between the germline ends. The CDR3 protein is CASSRDGFYEQYV. The CDR3 bases are TGTGCCAGCAGTCGGGACGGCTTCTACGAGCAGTACGTC.

This rearrangement joins TRBV7-2 to TRBJ1-1; D gene uncertain. The CDR3 sequence is 14 residues long. Germline lookup yields CDR1 SGHTA and CDR2 FQGNSA. V was shortened by 5 bases and J by 2 bases, with 12 bases between the two germline ends. For the CDR3, the DNA is TGTGCCAGCAGCAATGGACGGTCAAACACTGAAGCTTTCTTT. It codes for CASSNGRSNTEAFF.

The chain uses TRBV5-5 and TRBJ1-3; D may be TRBD1 (5 bases). V was pared by 4 bases and J by 1 base, with 9 bases between. Germline assignment: CDR1 SGHKS and CDR2 YYEKEE (reference sequence). This CDR3 is built from 14 residues. The CDR3 here is CASSGGGSGNTIYF. The CDR3 region has the DNA TGTGCCAGCAGCGGGGGAGGATCTGGAAACACCATATATTTT.

The J gene is TRBJ2-2, the V gene TRBV7-3; D might be TRBD2 (5 bases). Germline V gene sequence: CDR1 SGHTA, CDR2 FQGTGA. The CDR3 is 16 amino acids. The V gene lost 2 bases and the J gene lost 3 bases, with 13 bases spanning the gap. The CDR3 loop is CASSLGQPGDTGELFF. The CDR3 region has the DNA TGTGCCAGCAGCTTAGGGCAGCCCGGGGACACCGGGGAGCTGTTTTTT. The variable domain in full, completed from reference TRBV7-3 and TRBJ2-2, reads GAGVSQTPSNKVTEKGKYVELRCDPISGHTALYWYRQSLGQGPEFLIYFQGTGAADDSGLPNDRFFAVRPEGSVSTLKIQRTERGDSAVYLCASSLGQPGDTGELFFGEGSRLTVL.

CDR3 protein: CSARDKDKQYF. In DNA form, the CDR3 reads TGCAGTGCTAGAGATAAGGACAAGCAGTACTTC. The J gene is TRBJ2-7, the V gene TRBV20-1; a possible D gene is TRBD1 (5 bases). Trimming removed 0 bases from V and 8 bases from J, with 8 bases in between. The CDR3 consists of 11 residues. The V gene's germline CDR1 is DFQATT and CDR2 SNEGSKA (reference sequence).

This rearrangement joins TRBV18 to TRBJ2-5; TRBD1 aligns across 7 bases. With V trimmed by 3 bases and J by 1 base, 5 bases remained unmatched. The CDR3 has 15 amino acids. Per the germline V gene, CDR1 is KGHSH and CDR2 is LQKENI. The chain's CDR3 is CASSPMDRFQETQYF. Here the CDR3 DNA reads TGTGCCAGCTCACCCATGGACAGGTTCCAAGAGACCCAGTACTTC.

The chain is built from TRBV3-1 (or the pseudogene TRBV3-2) and TRBJ2-3; D not certain. Germline V gene lookup returns CDR1 LGHDT and CDR2 YNNKEL (reference sequence). V was pared by 0 bases and J by 0 bases, with 4 bases between. CDR3 length equals 14 residues. CDR3: CASSQEVSTDTQYF. DNA for the CDR3: TGTGCCAGCAGCCAAGAAGTGAGCACAGATACGCAGTATTTT.

The chain couples TRBV10-3 to TRBJ1-5; D remains ambiguous. Germline V gives CDR1 ENHRY, CDR2 SYGVKD. The CDR3 covers 11 residues. Trimming shortened V by 8 bases and J by 1 base, and 3 bases separated the two germline ends. The DNA of the CDR3 is TGTGCCATCGGAAGCAATCAGCCCCAGCATTTT. This sequence encodes CAIGSNQPQHF.

This clone was seen once. This sequence joins TRBV25-1 and TRBJ1-5; 9 positions agree with TRBD1. The CDR3 consists of 14 residues. With 6 bases clipped from V and 3 bases from J, the junction kept 3 bases outside the gene matches. The germline CDR1 and CDR2 sequences are MGHDK and SYGVNS. The DNA for the CDR3 is TGTGCCAGCAGCGGGACAGGGCCCAATCAGCCCCAGCATTTT. It specifies CASSGTGPNQPQHF. The full variable domain, rest sourced from reference TRBV25-1 and TRBJ1-5, is EADIYQTPRYLVIGTGKKITLECSQTMGHDKMYWYQQDPGMELHLIHYSYGVNSTEKGDLSSESTVSRIRTEHFPLTLESARPSHTSQYLCASSGTGPNQPQHFGDGTRLSIL.

The gene calls are TRBV19 and TRBJ1-3; D is unclear. V dropped 9 bases and J dropped 0 bases, with 12 bases sitting between them. The CDR3 totals 14 residues. CDR1 LNHDA and CDR2 SQIVND come from the germline V gene (reference sequence). CDR3 in DNA: TGTGCCAGCTCGGTGGGGAGCTCTGGAAACACCATATATTTT. The encoded protein is CASSVGSSGNTIYF.

This clone was found once. One end of the junction fails to match germline, which may point to a read error. The chain has TRBV5-1 and TRBJ2-3, with 12 nucleotides matching TRBD2. This CDR3 contains 16 residues. Germline CDR1 reads SGHRS; CDR2 reads YFSETQ. The CDR3 protein is CASSPRTSGDTDTQYF. CDR3 nucleotides: TGTGCCAGCAGCCCCCGGACTAGCGGGGACACAGATACGCAGTATTTT.

V and J are TRBV13 and TRBJ2-1; 8 bases fit TRBD2. The J segment lost 5 bases and the V segment lost 1 base, leaving 4 bases of the junction unmatched. Germline CDR1 and CDR2: PRHDT and FYEKMQ (reference sequence). This CDR3 is built from 15 residues. The CDR3 DNA follows: TGTGCCAGCAGCTTAGAGCGGGAGCAAGACAATGAGCAGTTCTTC. Its protein product is CASSLEREQDNEQFF.

The chain employs TRBV18 and TRBJ2-3; no firm D call. From germline, CDR1 is KGHSH and CDR2 LQKENI. Trimming pared 3 bases from V and 3 bases from J, leaving 16 bases between. The CDR3 loop spans 16 amino acids. CDR3 sequence (DNA): TGTGCCAGCTCACCCCGTCTAGGCCAGAGAACAGATACGCAGTATTTT. It yields the protein CASSPRLGQRTDTQYF.

J is TRBJ1-6 and V is TRBV6-2 or TRBV6-3; D gene unclear. CDR3 length: 16 amino acids. Trimming pared 4 bases from V and 0 bases from J, leaving 10 bases between. Germline lookup yields CDR1 MNHEY and CDR2 SVGEGT. The chain's CDR3 is CASSLGISSYNSPLHF. The DNA of the CDR3 is TGTGCCAGCAGTTTGGGGATCAGCTCCTATAATTCACCCCTCCACTTT.

The V gene is TRBV15, the J gene TRBJ2-7; the match to TRBD1 covers 9 bases. V shed 9 bases and J 4 bases; nucleotides not matched to a gene: 7. This CDR3 spans 13 amino acids. Germline-derived CDR1 and CDR2 are LNHNV and YYDKDF (reference sequence). CDR3 coding DNA: TGTGCCACAGCACAGGGGGCGCGGTACGAGCAGTACGTC. Its protein is CATAQGARYEQYV.

The V and J genes are TRBV19 and TRBJ1-5; no reliable D call. The V gene's germline CDR1 is LNHDA and CDR2 SQIVND (reference sequence). This CDR3 comprises 15 residues. The V gene lost 4 bases and the J gene lost 1 base, with 11 bases spanning the gap. The CDR3 sequence: CASSTPAGSNQPQHF. The CDR3 nucleotides read TGTGCCAGTAGTACCCCCGCCGGGAGCAATCAGCCCCAGCATTTT.

This sequence joins TRBV18 and TRBJ1-6, with D perhaps TRBD1 (5 bases). Germline V lookup: CDR1 KGHSH, CDR2 LQKENI. Deletions cut 2 bases from V and 6 bases from J, with 11 bases between. This CDR3 comprises 15 residues. Here the CDR3 reads CASSPSQGGNSPLHF. CDR3 coding DNA: TGTGCCAGCTCACCATCGCAGGGAGGTAATTCACCCCTCCACTTT.

J is TRBJ2-4 and V is TRBV6-5; D may be TRBD2 (7 bases). V shed 5 bases and J shed 5 bases, with 13 bases lying between them. CDR3 length: 14 amino acids. The germline CDR1 and CDR2 sequences are MNHEY and SVGAGI. In DNA form, the CDR3 reads TGTGCCAGCAGTAAGGGGGGGTCCCAAAACATTCAGTACTTC. This sequence encodes CASSKGGSQNIQYF.

The chain is built from TRBV14 and TRBJ2-1, with TRBD2 matching over 8 bases. Trimming removed 5 bases from V and 12 bases from J; junction bases left unmatched: 18. The length of the CDR3 is 16 residues. Germline V CDR1 and CDR2: SGHDN, FVKESK. In DNA form, the CDR3 reads TGTGCCAGCAGCGTCGGTACACTAGCGGTTGGCGTGGGGCAGTTCTTC. This gives the protein CASSVGTLAVGVGQFF.

The chain joins TRBV7-9 to TRBJ1-4, with TRBD1 identical over 8 bases. V shed 5 bases and J 6 bases; nucleotides not matched to a gene: 11. There are 16 residues in the CDR3. CDR1 and CDR2 (germline): SEHNR, FQNEAQ (reference sequence). The CDR3 here is CASSNRMTGVHEKLFF. The CDR3 nucleotides are TGTGCCAGCAGCAACAGAATGACAGGGGTGCATGAAAAACTGTTTTTT. The full variable domain, its missing parts supplied by reference TRBV7-9 and TRBJ1-4, is DTGVSQNPRHKITKRGQNVTFRCDPISEHNRLYWYRQTLGQGPEFLTYFQNEAQLEKSRLLSDRFSAERPKGSFSTLEIQRTEQGDSAMYLCASSNRMTGVHEKLFFGSGTQLSVL.

The chain is built from TRBV7-3 and TRBJ1-2; possibly TRBD1 for D (5 bases). CDR1 and CDR2 (germline): SGHTA, FQGTGA. Trimming shortened V by 8 bases and J by 4 bases, and 17 bases separated the two germline ends. The CDR3 spans 14 residues. This CDR3 reads CASARPGDPYGYTF. The CDR3 coding sequence is TGTGCCAGCGCTAGACCGGGGGACCCCTATGGCTACACCTTC. Drawing the rest from reference TRBV7-3 and TRBJ1-2, the complete variable domain is GAGVSQTPSNKVTEKGKYVELRCDPISGHTALYWYRQSLGQGPEFLIYFQGTGAADDSGLPNDRFFAVRPEGSVSTLKIQRTERGDSAVYLCASARPGDPYGYTFGSGTRLTVV.